These T cell receptor beta chains were read from a single sample in a study of beta chain features in type 1 diabetes. Data came from immunoSEQ multiplex PCR; TCRdb stores just in-frame clones and leaves some out. The repertoire holds over 700,000 clones, around a sixth seen once, with 0.023% in the top ten. The sample consisted of naive CD4+ T cells from blood. The receptor set was obtained from a woman in her late teens or twenties in good health. CDR3s include the opening cysteine and the closing phenylalanine or tryptophan. The D gene is left open where the match is weak. Only some rows state a clone size, as once, few, many or a class for expanded clones.

15	TRBV4-2	few	.	TRBJ2-2	TGTGCCAGCAGCGAACCGGGACCTGGGGCCGGGGAGCTGTTTTTT	CASSEPGPGAGELFF
13	TRBV7-2	few	.	TRBJ2-5	TGTGCCAGCAGCTTAATCGAGGGGGAGACCCAGTACTTC	CASSLIEGETQYF
15	TRBV5-6	.	.	TRBJ1-5	TGTGCCAGCAGCTCGCAGGGTCTTGGCAATCAGCCCCAGCATTTT	CASSSQGLGNQPQHF
15	TRBV28	few	.	TRBJ2-7	TGTGCCAGCAGCCTCCGGGTGGGGGGCCCCTACGAGCAGTACTTC	CASSLRVGGPYEQYF
14	TRBV7-2	.	.	TRBJ2-3	TGTGCCAGCAGCATTGGTCGAAGGGCAGATACGCAGTATTTT	CASSIGRRADTQYF
14	TRBV7-2	few	TRBD1	TRBJ1-2	TGTGCCAGCAGCTTAGAGACAGGGCACTATGGCTACACCTTC	CASSLETGHYGYTF
16	TRBV18	.	TRBD1	TRBJ1-1	TGTGCCAGCTCACCAGCTCCCTCAGGGGGAAGGACTGAAGCTTTCTTT	CASSPAPSGGRTEAFF
16	TRBV11-2	.	.	TRBJ2-7	TGTGCCAGCAGCTTCAACCACCTTGGGGGGAGTGGCGAGCAGTACTTC	CASSFNHLGGSGEQYF
15	TRBV9	.	.	TRBJ1-5	TGTGCCAGCAGCGTAGGATGGGAGGGGAGTCAGCCCCAGCATTTT	CASSVGWEGSQPQHF
20	TRBV19	.	TRBD2	TRBJ2-4	TGTGCCAGTAGCCTACCGGGACTAGCGGGAGCCTCGAAATCCCAAAACATTCAGTACTTC	CASSLPGLAGASKSQNIQYF
13	TRBV7-9	.	.	TRBJ1-2	TGTGCCAGCAGCTTAGTGGATATATCTGGCTACACCTTC	CASSLVDISGYTF
18	TRBV7-9	few	TRBD1	TRBJ1-1	TGTGCCAGCAGCCTTTCTCGGACAGGGGGCCTGCTGGGTACTGAAGCTTTCTTT	CASSLSRTGGLLGTEAFF
14	TRBV28	.	.	TRBJ2-7	TGTGCCAGCAGTTGGCGTGGCGGGTTCCACGAGCAGTACTTC	CASSWRGGFHEQYF
14	TRBV7-9	few	TRBD1	TRBJ1-2	TGTGCCAGCAGCTTAGGGACAGGGGTTTCTGGCTACACCTTC	CASSLGTGVSGYTF
16	TRBV6-5	few	TRBD1	TRBJ2-7	TGTGCCAGCAGTTACCGAAGACAGGGCGGCTCCTACGAGCAGTACTTC	CASSYRRQGGSYEQYF
16	TRBV4-3	few	.	TRBJ2-1	TGCGCCAGCAGCCAAGTCTCCAGCGGGTACTACAATGAGCAGTTCTTC	CASSQVSSGYYNEQFF
16	TRBV6-5	.	.	TRBJ2-6	TGTGCCAGCAGTTACCTCTCCGTCTCTGGGGCCAACGTCCTGACTTTC	CASSYLSVSGANVLTF
14	TRBV2	few	TRBD2	TRBJ2-1	TGTGCCAGCAGTTACCCCTCCGGGGGGAATGAGCAGTTCTTC	CASSYPSGGNEQFF
15	TRBV19	.	.	TRBJ2-7	TGTGCCAGTAGTCTCGGACTGCCAAGCTCCTACGAGCAGTACTTC	CASSLGLPSSYEQYF
13	TRBV28	few	.	TRBJ1-4	TGTGCCAGCAGTTCAGGGGCCCACGAAAAACTGTTTTTT	CASSSGAHEKLFF
15	TRBV7-9	.	.	TRBJ2-1	TGTGCCAGCAGCTTAATTATCAGGGGACGGGATGAGCAGTTCTTC	CASSLIIRGRDEQFF
15	TRBV27	.	.	TRBJ1-1	TGTGCCAGCAGTCCACGGTATTTGGGGGAGGCTGAAGCTTTCTTT	CASSPRYLGEAEAFF
13	TRBV7-2	few	TRBD1	TRBJ1-5	TGTGCCAGCAGCCTGACAGGGGTGCAGCCCCAGCATTTT	CASSLTGVQPQHF
17	TRBV27	few	TRBD1	TRBJ2-1	TGTGCCAGCAGTACCCCTTCCCGGGACAGGAGATCCAATGAGCAGTTCTTC	CASSTPSRDRRSNEQFF
17	TRBV7-9	.	TRBD2	TRBJ2-3	TGTGCCAGCAGCCAAGGACTAGCGGGAGGGAGCACAGATACGCAGTATTTT	CASSQGLAGGSTDTQYF